The rows below give T cell receptor beta chains drawn from one sample of a study. TCRdb re-analysed the 5' RACE reads in MiXCR, keeping a single row per CDR3 protein. The repertoire holds 53,000 or so distinct CDR3 sequences, approximately 25% seen once, with 3.2% in the top ten. The sequenced sample was tumor-infiltrating naive CD4+ T cells sorted from the breast tumor. The receptor source for this set is a female donor with breast cancer. CDR3s include the opening cysteine and the closing phenylalanine or tryptophan. D genes are given only for firm matches. Some rows mark clone size as missing; the rest say once, few, many or name a class of expanded clone.

V gene,J gene,D gene,clone size,CDR3 DNA,CDR3 protein
TRBV5-1,TRBJ2-7,NA,NA,TGCGCCAGCAGCTTGCAGTGGGGCCCCTACGAGCAGTACTTC,CASSLQWGPYEQYF
TRBV20-1,TRBJ2-4,NA,few,TGCAGTGCTAGAGACGAGGGGCGGGACATTCAGTACTTC,CSARDEGRDIQYF
TRBV5-1,TRBJ2-3,NA,many,TGCGCCAGCAGCAGGGAAGGTCGTAATACGCAGTATTTT,CASSREGRNTQYF
TRBV12-3/TRBV12-4,TRBJ2-2,TRBD1,few,TGTGCCAGCAGGACAGGGTGGACCGGGGAGCTGTTTTTT,CASRTGWTGELFF
TRBV12-3/TRBV12-4,TRBJ1-1,TRBD1,few,TGTGCCAGCAGTAAGAAACCGGGACAGAGCCTCAGGGCTGAAGCTTTCTTT,CASSKKPGQSLRAEAFF
TRBV29-1,TRBJ1-4,NA,NA,TGCAGCGCCCAGAACGGGACTCTCCTTACTCGGGAAAAACTGTTTTTT,CSAQNGTLLTREKLFF
TRBV20-1,TRBJ2-5,NA,NA,TGCAGTGCCATCCACCAGATCCAAGAGACCCAGTACTTC,CSAIHQIQETQYF
TRBV10-3,TRBJ2-7,TRBD2,many,TGTGCCATCAGTGAGTCGGGAACTAGCGGACGCGAGCAGTACTTC,CAISESGTSGREQYF
TRBV24-1,TRBJ2-1,NA,NA,TGTGCCACCAGTGATTTAAAGGTTTCCTACAATGAGCAGTTCTTC,CATSDLKVSYNEQFF
TRBV25-1,TRBJ2-1,TRBD1,NA,TGTGCCAGCAGTGTTGGACAGGCTTCGCATGAGCAGTTCTTC,CASSVGQASHEQFF
TRBV5-1,TRBJ2-2,NA,few,TGCGCCAGCAGCTTGCGGGGCCGGGAGGAGCTGTTTTTT,CASSLRGREELFF
TRBV4-2,TRBJ2-3,TRBD2,NA,TGTGCCAGCAGCCAAGATGGGGCTAGCGGGAAAGATACGCAGTATTTT,CASSQDGASGKDTQYF
TRBV4-3,TRBJ2-1,TRBD2,many,TGCGCCAGCAGCCATAGCGGGGGGGATAGAAATGAGCAGTTCTTC,CASSHSGGDRNEQFF
TRBV12-3/TRBV12-4,TRBJ2-3,TRBD1,NA,TGTGCCAGCACCTTGGGGACAGTACCAGATACGCAGTATTTT,CASTLGTVPDTQYF
TRBV27,TRBJ2-2,TRBD1,few,TGTGCCAGCACCTTTTCGGGACAGTTAAACACCGGGGAGCTGTTTTTT,CASTFSGQLNTGELFF
TRBV7-2,TRBJ2-1,TRBD2,NA,TGTGCCAGCAGCTTAAGAGCGGGGGGTCCCAGGGCCTACAATGAGCAGTTCTTC,CASSLRAGGPRAYNEQFF
TRBV12-3/TRBV12-4,TRBJ1-2,NA,NA,TGTGCCAGCGGCAGGGCACCCTATGGCTACACCTTC,CASGRAPYGYTF
TRBV7-3,TRBJ1-2,NA,few,TGTGCCAGCAGCCCCACCGGGGAATATGGCTACACCTTC,CASSPTGEYGYTF
TRBV7-8,TRBJ2-2,NA,few,TGTGCCAGCAGCGGCAGCCGTTCAGGGAACCCCCGGATAACCGGGGAGCTGTTTTTT,CASSGSRSGNPRITGELFF
TRBV4-1,TRBJ1-1,NA,many,TGCGCCAGCAGCCTGTTAAGGGGTACTGAAGCTTTCTTT,CASSLLRGTEAFF
TRBV5-1,TRBJ1-1,NA,NA,TGCGCCAGCAAAACTAACCCCGCGAGTGACACTGAAGCTTTCTTT,CASKTNPASDTEAFF